This T cell receptor (beta chain) was recovered during a study of blood T cell repertoires in COVID-19. Sequencing used immunoSEQ multiplex PCR; TCRdb keeps in-frame clones, though not all of them. Of 95,000 to 150,000 clones listed, just over 85% are singletons. The CDR3 extends over 19 amino acids. Germline CDR1 MNHEY, CDR2 SMNVEV (reference sequence). V lost 4 bases and J lost 3; bases outside the gene matches: 19. This rearrangement joins TRBV27 to TRBJ2-7; TRBD2 aligns across 9 bases. This clonotype was obtained from a woman in her 50s with active or convalescent COVID-19. The specimen was peripheral blood. DNA of the CDR3: TGTGCCAGCAGTTCCCGGGCGGGGGGGATAGGAGCCCACTTCTACGAGCAGTACTTC. This codes for CASSSRAGGIGAHFYEQYF.